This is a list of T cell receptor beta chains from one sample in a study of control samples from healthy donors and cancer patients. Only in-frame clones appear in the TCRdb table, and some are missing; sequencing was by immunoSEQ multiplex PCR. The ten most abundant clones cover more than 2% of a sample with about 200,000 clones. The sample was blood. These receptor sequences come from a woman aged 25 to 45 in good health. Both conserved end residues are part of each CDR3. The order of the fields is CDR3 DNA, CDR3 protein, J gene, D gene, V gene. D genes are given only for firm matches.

CDR3 DNA: TGTGCCAGCAGCCTGACAGGTACCTCCTACGAGCAGTACTTC; CDR3 protein: CASSLTGTSYEQYF; J gene: TRBJ2-7; D gene: .; V gene: TRBV6-6
CDR3 DNA: TGTGCCAGCAGTACGGGACCCGACAGGATGGCTGAGCAGTTCTTC; CDR3 protein: CASSTGPDRMAEQFF; J gene: TRBJ2-1; D gene: .; V gene: TRBV6-5
CDR3 DNA: TGTGCCAGCAGTGAACAGGGGGGGACCTATGGCTACACCTTC; CDR3 protein: CASSEQGGTYGYTF; J gene: TRBJ1-2; D gene: TRBD1; V gene: TRBV2
CDR3 DNA: TGTGCCAGCAGTTTGGGACTACGGTTCCCCGGGGAGCTGTTTTTT; CDR3 protein: CASSLGLRFPGELFF; J gene: TRBJ2-2; D gene: TRBD2; V gene: TRBV28
CDR3 DNA: TGTGCCAGCAGCTTCCTACAGGGTGGGAACACTGAAGCTTTCTTT; CDR3 protein: CASSFLQGGNTEAFF; J gene: TRBJ1-1; D gene: .; V gene: TRBV7-2
CDR3 DNA: TGTGCCAGTAGTATAACCCTGGCCGTCACTGAAGCTTTCTTT; CDR3 protein: CASSITLAVTEAFF; J gene: TRBJ1-1; D gene: .; V gene: TRBV19
CDR3 DNA: TGTGCCAGCTCCGCGGGCGGGGGCCGTGTTGATGAAAAACTGTTTTTT; CDR3 protein: CASSAGGGRVDEKLFF; J gene: TRBJ1-4; D gene: .; V gene: TRBV18
CDR3 DNA: TGTGCCACCGGACGGAGCACAGATACGCAGTATTTT; CDR3 protein: CATGRSTDTQYF; J gene: TRBJ2-3; D gene: .; V gene: TRBV24-1
CDR3 DNA: TGCAGTGCTAGCGGCGAGCAGTACTTC; CDR3 protein: CSASGEQYF; J gene: TRBJ2-7; D gene: .; V gene: TRBV20-1
CDR3 DNA: TGCGCCAGCAGCCGACAGGAAGAGACCCAGTACTTC; CDR3 protein: CASSRQEETQYF; J gene: TRBJ2-5; D gene: .; V gene: TRBV5-1
CDR3 DNA: TGTGCCAGCAGTGTGACCCGGAACACCGGGGAGCTGTTTTTT; CDR3 protein: CASSVTRNTGELFF; J gene: TRBJ2-2; D gene: .; V gene: TRBV7-9
CDR3 DNA: TGTGCCAGCAGCTTAGCGGTGGGACAGTATGGCTACACCTTC; CDR3 protein: CASSLAVGQYGYTF; J gene: TRBJ1-2; D gene: TRBD1; V gene: TRBV7-2
CDR3 DNA: TGTGCCAGTAGTACTGGCTCAGGAGGGCATGGCAATCAGCCCCAGCATTTT; CDR3 protein: CASSTGSGGHGNQPQHF; J gene: TRBJ1-5; D gene: .; V gene: TRBV19
CDR3 DNA: TGTGCCAGTTATCTCGGGGGGATTAACACTGAAGCTTTCTTT; CDR3 protein: CASYLGGINTEAFF; J gene: TRBJ1-1; D gene: .; V gene: TRBV19
CDR3 DNA: TGTGCCTGGAGTGTTTTACTAGCGGGGACCTCCCGAGAGCAGTTCTTC; CDR3 protein: CAWSVLLAGTSREQFF; J gene: TRBJ2-1; D gene: TRBD2; V gene: TRBV30
CDR3 DNA: TGTGCCAGCAGTTTGGGACGGATTAATGAAAAACTGTTTTTT; CDR3 protein: CASSLGRINEKLFF; J gene: TRBJ1-4; D gene: .; V gene: TRBV6-5
CDR3 DNA: TGTGCCAGCAGTTTAGGGCTCTCGAACACCATATATTTT; CDR3 protein: CASSLGLSNTIYF; J gene: TRBJ1-3; D gene: .; V gene: TRBV12-3/TRBV12-4
CDR3 DNA: TGCGCCAGCAGCTTGGCCGGAGGACAGGGAATCTCCTACGAGCAGTACTTC; CDR3 protein: CASSLAGGQGISYEQYF; J gene: TRBJ2-7; D gene: TRBD1; V gene: TRBV5-1
CDR3 DNA: TGTGCCAGCAGCCCCACAGGGAATCAGCCCCAGCATTTT; CDR3 protein: CASSPTGNQPQHF; J gene: TRBJ1-5; D gene: .; V gene: TRBV7-9
CDR3 DNA: TGCGCCAGCTACAAGGGAGCGGCGGGGGCAGATACGCAGTATTTT; CDR3 protein: CASYKGAAGADTQYF; J gene: TRBJ2-3; D gene: TRBD2; V gene: TRBV10-2
CDR3 DNA: TGTGCCACCAGTGAAGGACAGCTCCAAGAGACCCAGTACTTC; CDR3 protein: CATSEGQLQETQYF; J gene: TRBJ2-5; D gene: .; V gene: TRBV24-1
CDR3 DNA: TGCGCCAGCAGCCTCGGTCCAACCCAGTACTTC; CDR3 protein: CASSLGPTQYF; J gene: TRBJ2-5; D gene: .; V gene: TRBV4-1
CDR3 DNA: TGTGCCAGCAGTGAATTAGGTCACAATGAGCAGTTCTTC; CDR3 protein: CASSELGHNEQFF; J gene: TRBJ2-1; D gene: .; V gene: TRBV6-1
CDR3 DNA: TGTGCCAGCAGATACGGACAGGGTCGGAATCAGCCCCAGCATTTT; CDR3 protein: CASRYGQGRNQPQHF; J gene: TRBJ1-5; D gene: TRBD1; V gene: TRBV6-2/TRBV6-3
CDR3 DNA: TGCGCCAGCAGCCAAGATCAGGGGAGGACAGGGTCCTCTGGCTATGGCTACACCTTC; CDR3 protein: CASSQDQGRTGSSGYGYTF; J gene: TRBJ1-2; D gene: TRBD1; V gene: TRBV4-1
CDR3 DNA: TGTGCCAGCAGCTCCGTTAACGCTCAGCCCCAGCATTTT; CDR3 protein: CASSSVNAQPQHF; J gene: TRBJ1-5; D gene: .; V gene: TRBV27
CDR3 DNA: TGCGCCAGCAGTGAGTCGGCGGGACAGGGGAACTATGGCTACACCTTC; CDR3 protein: CASSESAGQGNYGYTF; J gene: TRBJ1-2; D gene: TRBD1; V gene: TRBV10-1
CDR3 DNA: TGTGCCAGCGGGTTGGGGCGAACTGAAGCTTTCTTT; CDR3 protein: CASGLGRTEAFF; J gene: TRBJ1-1; D gene: .; V gene: TRBV7-9